The subject of this entry is one T cell receptor (beta chain). Its antigen is currently not known. No base quality information exists; no much larger clone differs at one position. Library preparation employed RT-PCR. Sequencer: Illumina HiSeq 2500. In-frame beta chains were kept once TCRdb had trimmed the public reads at Q25 with fastp and called clones with MiXCR. Identical CDR3 proteins give one entry, which carries the most common genes and DNA. The sample table records about 190,000 distinct CDR3 sequences; approximately 15% of these occur just once. The ten largest clones add up to roughly 25% of the sample. These data belong to a study of response to subunit inactivated influenza vaccine (dated by TCRdb to the late 2010s). For context, the study as a whole: To follow how T cells responded to a trivalent subunit inactivated influenza vaccine, the researchers relied on deep quantitative profiling of the T cell receptor repertoire.

The CDR3 goes from the cysteine to the phenylalanine over 15 residues. The sequence is cut down to CDR3 DNA, 45 bases in frame from base 1. V lost 0 bases and J lost 4 bases; the stretch between them is 12 bases long. CDR1 SQVTM and CDR2 ANQGSEA are derived from the germline V gene. Study-wide findings and limitations: The authors suggested that each seasonal influenza vaccination may recruit only a limited number of new T cells.

The source is a man aged 45-65 years who received an inactivated influenza vaccine. Donor details come from another sample of the same person, matched by shared clones. This material consisted of CD8+ T cells sorted from PBMCs, taken around 5 days after vaccination. This receptor chain uses TRBV29-1 and TRBJ1-4, with the D gene uncertain. The CDR3 protein: CSVEDDQWVNEKLFF. The nucleotides are TGCAGCGTTGAAGATGATCAGTGGGTTAATGAAAAACTGTTTTTT.